This is a list of T cell receptor beta chains from one sample in a study of T cell repertoires in cytomegalovirus infection. TCRdb passed the reads through MiXCR, listing each CDR3 protein once. The sample lists 250,000 or so distinct CDR3 sequences; 15% to 20% were seen once. Material for sequencing was CD8+ T cells from PBMCs. Source of these receptors: a human donor in good health (CMV status not recorded). Some clones in this sample may be carry-over from other donors' samples. The CDR3 runs from the conserved cysteine through the conserved F or W. Fields, in order: V gene, D gene, J gene, clone size, CDR3 protein, CDR3 DNA. The D gene is left open where the match is weak. Clone size, where shown, is once, few, many, or a class for clones that have expanded.

V: TRBV5-4
D: -
J: TRBJ2-7
size: many
CDR3: CASSAGGAYEQYF
DNA: TGTGCCAGCAGCGCCGGCGGGGCCTACGAGCAGTACTTC

V: TRBV5-1
D: -
J: TRBJ1-3
size: -
CDR3: CASSEGAGNTIYF
DNA: TGCGCCAGCAGCGAGGGTGCCGGAAACACCATATATTTT

V: TRBV7-2
D: -
J: TRBJ1-5
size: -
CDR3: CASSLGFVSSNQPQHF
DNA: TGTGCCAGCAGCTTAGGTTTTGTCAGTAGCAATCAGCCCCAGCATTTT

V: TRBV7-9
D: -
J: TRBJ1-4
size: -
CDR3: CASSETGTRDYEKLFF
DNA: TGTGCCAGCAGCGAAACCGGGACACGCGACTATGAAAAACTGTTTTTT

V: TRBV12-3/TRBV12-4
D: TRBD1
J: TRBJ2-7
size: -
CDR3: CASRTGWPYEQYF
DNA: TGTGCCAGTCGGACAGGGTGGCCCTACGAGCAGTACTTC

V: TRBV5-5
D: -
J: TRBJ1-1
size: few
CDR3: CASSFVQPMNTEAFF
DNA: TGTGCCAGCAGCTTCGTACAGCCAATGAACACTGAAGCTTTCTTT

V: TRBV10-3
D: -
J: TRBJ2-7
size: few
CDR3: CAISEAGALSYEQYF
DNA: TGTGCCATCAGTGAGGCAGGGGCCCTCTCCTACGAGCAGTACTTC

V: TRBV4-1
D: -
J: TRBJ1-3
size: -
CDR3: CASSQGLNRALSGNTIYF
DNA: TGCGCCAGCAGCCAAGGGCTTAACAGGGCCCTCTCTGGAAACACCATATATTTT

V: TRBV5-1
D: -
J: TRBJ2-1
size: -
CDR3: CASSKQGGSYNEQFF
DNA: TGCGCCAGCAGCAAACAGGGAGGGTCCTACAATGAGCAGTTCTTC

V: TRBV2
D: -
J: TRBJ1-1
size: -
CDR3: CASSEAEEGLYTEAFF
DNA: TGTGCCAGCAGTGAAGCAGAGGAGGGTTTGTACACTGAAGCTTTCTTT

V: TRBV7-2
D: -
J: TRBJ1-6
size: many
CDR3: CASSLDGMVSSYNSPLHF
DNA: TGTGCCAGCAGCTTAGATGGGATGGTGAGCTCCTATAATTCACCCCTCCACTTT

V: TRBV7-6
D: -
J: TRBJ1-1
size: -
CDR3: CASSSSATEAFF
DNA: TGTGCCAGCAGCTCATCGGCCACTGAAGCTTTCTTT

V: TRBV6-5
D: -
J: TRBJ2-3
size: few
CDR3: CASSYSIGTPDTQYF
DNA: TGTGCCAGCAGTTACTCGATTGGCACACCAGATACGCAGTATTTT

V: TRBV12-3/TRBV12-4
D: TRBD2
J: TRBJ2-3
size: -
CDR3: CASSSPSGGNTDTQYF
DNA: TGTGCCAGCAGTTCCCCTAGCGGGGGTAACACAGATACGCAGTATTTT

V: TRBV14
D: TRBD2
J: TRBJ2-1
size: -
CDR3: CASSHPRTSGDSYNEQFF
DNA: TGTGCCAGCAGCCATCCCAGGACTAGCGGGGACTCCTACAATGAGCAGTTCTTC

V: TRBV25-1
D: TRBD1
J: TRBJ2-7
size: few
CDR3: CASSAATGPNEQYF
DNA: TGTGCCAGCAGTGCGGCGACAGGGCCCAACGAGCAGTACTTC

V: TRBV9
D: TRBD2
J: TRBJ2-1
size: -
CDR3: CASSVERVTSGFYNEQFF
DNA: TGTGCCAGCAGCGTAGAAAGGGTGACTAGCGGATTCTACAATGAGCAGTTCTTC